Presented here are 5 T cell receptor beta chains from one specimen sequenced in a study of OX40 agonist ivuxolimab in advanced cancers. Using immunoSEQ multiplex PCR, the repertoire was profiled, and TCRdb retains in-frame clones only, with some absent. The data show tens of thousands of clones, over 80% seen once. Specimen: CD4+ or CD8+ T cells sorted from blood, collected in a trial of the OX40 agonist ivuxolimab. The receptors were gathered from an adult with an advanced solid tumor such as melanoma, head and neck, liver or kidney cancer.

The V call is TRBV4-1, the J call TRBJ2-3; no clear D gene. The V end was cut by 4 bases, the J end by 3 bases, with 17 bases between. Germline CDR1 reads MGHRA; CDR2 reads YSYEKL. The CDR3 covers 16 residues. The CDR3 DNA sequence: TGCGCCAGCAGCCTCAGAACCAGCGCGTTAACAGATACGCAGTATTTT. This codes for CASSLRTSALTDTQYF.

In nucleotides, the CDR3 is TGTGCCATCAGTACCCGGGGGACGGGAAACACAGATACGCAGTATTTT. Translating gives CAISTRGTGNTDTQYF. The chain employs TRBV10-3 and TRBJ2-3; tentatively, D is TRBD2 (6 bases). This CDR3 is 16 amino acids long. Per the germline V gene, CDR1 is ENHRY and CDR2 is SYGVKD. V was trimmed by 5 bases and J by 2 bases, leaving 17 bases between them.

V usage is TRBV11-2 and J usage is TRBJ1-1; 7 bases are a match to TRBD1. CDR3 length: 14 residues. V trimming: 2 bases; J trimming: 5 bases; junction bases outside the gene matches: 5. Per germline, CDR1 SGHAT and CDR2 FQNNGV. The DNA for the CDR3 is TGTGCCAGCAGCTTAATTCAGGGGGGGACTGAAGCTTTCTTT. Protein sequence: CASSLIQGGTEAFF.

The chain couples TRBV27 to TRBJ1-1; possibly TRBD1 for D (5 bases). The germline V gene encodes CDR1 MNHEY and CDR2 SMNVEV (reference sequence). The CDR3 has 13 amino acids. V gave up 5 bases and J gave up 12 bases, with 19 bases separating them. This chain's CDR3 is CASSRPGRDLTFF. Here the CDR3 DNA reads TGTGCCAGCAGTCGTCCAGGGAGGGATTTGACTTTCTTT.

The chain recombines TRBV4-1 with TRBJ2-5; 12 bases match TRBD2. The CDR3 runs to 15 residues. From germline, CDR1 is MGHRA and CDR2 YSYEKL. Losses at the gene ends were 5 bases for V and 5 bases for J; bases not matched to a gene: 6. The CDR3 nucleotides read TGCGCCAGCAGCAGAACTAGCGGGAGGCACGAGACCCAGTACTTC. It codes for CASSRTSGRHETQYF.